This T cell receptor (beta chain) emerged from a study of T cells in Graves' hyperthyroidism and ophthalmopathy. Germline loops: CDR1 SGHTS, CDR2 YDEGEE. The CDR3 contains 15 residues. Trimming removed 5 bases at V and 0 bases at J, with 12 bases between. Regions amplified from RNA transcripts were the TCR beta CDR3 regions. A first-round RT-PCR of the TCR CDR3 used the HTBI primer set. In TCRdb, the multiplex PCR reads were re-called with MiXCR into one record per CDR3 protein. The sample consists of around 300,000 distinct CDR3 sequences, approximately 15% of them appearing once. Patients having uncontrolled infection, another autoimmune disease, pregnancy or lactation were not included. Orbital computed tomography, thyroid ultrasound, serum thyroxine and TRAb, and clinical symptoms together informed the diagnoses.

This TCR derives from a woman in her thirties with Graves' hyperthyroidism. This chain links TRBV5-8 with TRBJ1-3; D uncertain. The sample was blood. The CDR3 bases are TGTGCCAGCAGTTCTGGGGTTATCTCTGGAAACACCATATATTTT. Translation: CASSSGVISGNTIYF. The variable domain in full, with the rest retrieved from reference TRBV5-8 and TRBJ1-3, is EAGVTQSPTHLIKTRGQQATLRCSPISGHTSVYWYQQALGLGLQFLLWYDEGEERNRGNFPPRFSGRQFPNYSSELNVNALELEDSALYLCASSSGVISGNTIYFGEGSWLTVV.